The source of this TCR beta chain is a study of vaccination and CD4 T cells after COVID-19. Described treatment: roughly 11-day PBMC culture with coronavirus spike peptide pools or control peptides (ViraFEST assay). Trimming removed 5 bases from V and 1 base from J, with 10 bases in between. This CDR3 comprises 14 residues. Germline CDR1 and CDR2: KGHDR and SFDVKD. Remarks on this clonotype: Antigen specificity is unknown.

With the Oncomine TCR Beta short-read assay, DNA from cultured CD4+ T cells was sequenced. TCRdb fed the PCR reads into MiXCR, producing one record per CDR3 protein. The table lists under 25,000 distinct CDR3 sequences, 65% to 80% of them singletons. The TCR was taken from a human donor who received a COVID-19 vaccine. Here the sequenced sample was CD4+ T cells from blood, cultured in vitro, taken after SARS-CoV-2 vaccination. The chain couples TRBV24-1 to TRBJ1-1; D not certain. CDR3 residues: CATSALTGNTEAFF. Written as DNA, the CDR3 is TGTGCCACCAGTGCCCTGACTGGGAACACTGAAGCTTTCTTT.